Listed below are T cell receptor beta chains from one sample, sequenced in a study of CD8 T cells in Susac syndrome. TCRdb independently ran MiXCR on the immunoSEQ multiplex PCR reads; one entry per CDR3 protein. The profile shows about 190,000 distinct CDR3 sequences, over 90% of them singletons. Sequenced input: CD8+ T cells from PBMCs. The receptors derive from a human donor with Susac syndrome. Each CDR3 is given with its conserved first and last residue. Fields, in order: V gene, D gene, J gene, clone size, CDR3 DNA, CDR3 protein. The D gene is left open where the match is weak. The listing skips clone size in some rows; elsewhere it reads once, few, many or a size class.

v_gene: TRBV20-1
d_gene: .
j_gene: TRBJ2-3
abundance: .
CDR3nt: TGCAGTGCGGGGGGATTAGGGATTACAGATACGCAGTATTTT
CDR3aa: CSAGGLGITDTQYF

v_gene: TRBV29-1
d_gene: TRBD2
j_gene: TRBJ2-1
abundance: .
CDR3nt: TGCAGCTGTTTCGGGGGGAGCTCCTACAATGAGCAGTTCTTC
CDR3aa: CSCFGGSSYNEQFF

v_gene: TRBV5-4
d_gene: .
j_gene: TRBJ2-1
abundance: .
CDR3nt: TGTGCCAGCAGCTGGGGACTCAATGAGCAGTTCTTC
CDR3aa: CASSWGLNEQFF

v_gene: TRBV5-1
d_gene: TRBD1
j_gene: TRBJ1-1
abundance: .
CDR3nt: TGCGCCAGCAGCTTCGACAGGGAGGACACTGAAGCTTTCTTT
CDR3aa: CASSFDREDTEAFF

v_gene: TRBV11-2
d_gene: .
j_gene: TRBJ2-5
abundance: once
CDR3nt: TGTGCCAGCAGCTTAGTCAGTGTTCCAGAGACCCAGTACTTC
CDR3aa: CASSLVSVPETQYF

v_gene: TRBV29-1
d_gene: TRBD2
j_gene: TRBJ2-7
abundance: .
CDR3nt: TGCAGCGCCTCGAGACTAGCGGGAGACGAGCAGTACTTC
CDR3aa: CSASRLAGDEQYF

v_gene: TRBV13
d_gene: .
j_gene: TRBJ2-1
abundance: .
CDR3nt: TGTGCCAGCAGCCCAGGTAGCGGCTACAATGAGCAGTTCTTC
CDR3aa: CASSPGSGYNEQFF

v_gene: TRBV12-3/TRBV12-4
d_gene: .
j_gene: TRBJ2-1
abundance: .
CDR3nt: TGTGCCAGCAGTCGCGGGGGCCGAGCGTTCTTC
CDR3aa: CASSRGGRAFF

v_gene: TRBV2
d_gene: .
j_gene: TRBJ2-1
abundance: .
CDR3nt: TGTGCCAGCGCCCTCGGGGAGGTCTACAATGAGCAGTTCTTC
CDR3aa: CASALGEVYNEQFF

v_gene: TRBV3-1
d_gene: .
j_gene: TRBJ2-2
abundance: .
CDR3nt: TGTGCCAGCAGCAAGAGAGAAGCCCGTGCCGGGGAGCTGTTTTTT
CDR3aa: CASSKREARAGELFF

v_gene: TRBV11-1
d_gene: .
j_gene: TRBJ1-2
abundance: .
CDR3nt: TGTGCCAGCAGCTTACCTTCAAACTATGGCTACACCTTC
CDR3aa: CASSLPSNYGYTF

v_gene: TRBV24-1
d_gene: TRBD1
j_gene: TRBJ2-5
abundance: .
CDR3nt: TGTGCCACCAGTGTAGACAGGGAAGAGACCCAGTACTTC
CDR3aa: CATSVDREETQYF

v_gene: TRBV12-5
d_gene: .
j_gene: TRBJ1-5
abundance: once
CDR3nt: TGTGCTAGTGGTTTGGCCCATCAGCCCCAGCATTTT
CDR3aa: CASGLAHQPQHF

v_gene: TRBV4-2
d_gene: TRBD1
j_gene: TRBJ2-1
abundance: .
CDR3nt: TGTGCCAGCAGCCAAGATCCGACAGGGTATGAGCAGTTCTTC
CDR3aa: CASSQDPTGYEQFF

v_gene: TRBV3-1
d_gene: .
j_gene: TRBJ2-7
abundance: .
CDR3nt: TGTGCCAGCAGTCCCGACAGGCCCTACGAGCAGTACTTC
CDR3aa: CASSPDRPYEQYF

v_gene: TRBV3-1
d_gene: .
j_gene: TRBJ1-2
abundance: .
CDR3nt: TGTGCCAGCAGCCAAGCATCAGATGCTTATGGCTACACCTTC
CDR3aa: CASSQASDAYGYTF

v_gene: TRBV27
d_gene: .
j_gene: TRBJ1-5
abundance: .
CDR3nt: TGTGCCAGCAGTTTAGATAGCAATCAGCCCCAGCATTTT
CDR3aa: CASSLDSNQPQHF

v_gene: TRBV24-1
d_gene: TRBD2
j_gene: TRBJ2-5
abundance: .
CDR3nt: TGTGCCACCAGCGCACTAGCGGGGGAGCAAGAGACCCAGTACTTC
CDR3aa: CATSALAGEQETQYF

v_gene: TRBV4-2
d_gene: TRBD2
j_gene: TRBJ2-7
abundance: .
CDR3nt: TGTGCCAGCAGCCAAACGGGAGGAATCTACGAGCAGTACTTC
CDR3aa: CASSQTGGIYEQYF

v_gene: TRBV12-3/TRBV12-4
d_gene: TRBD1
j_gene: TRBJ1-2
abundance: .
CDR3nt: TGTGCCAGCACCATGACAGGGGGCAACTATGGCTACACCTTC
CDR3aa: CASTMTGGNYGYTF

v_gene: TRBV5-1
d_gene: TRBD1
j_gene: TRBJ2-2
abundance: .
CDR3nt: TGCGCCAGCAGCCTAGTGGGGACAGGCCTCGGACGGACCGGGGAGCTGTTTTTT
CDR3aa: CASSLVGTGLGRTGELFF

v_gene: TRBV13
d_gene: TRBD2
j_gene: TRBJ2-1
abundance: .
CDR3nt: TGTGCCAGCAGCCCAAGACCCTTGGGGACTAGCGGGGGGGCGGAGGAGCAGTTCTTC
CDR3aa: CASSPRPLGTSGGAEEQFF

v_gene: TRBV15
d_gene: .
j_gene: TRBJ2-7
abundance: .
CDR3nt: TGTGCCACCAGCAGAGATCGCGGGGGCCTCTCCGAGCAGTACTTC
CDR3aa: CATSRDRGGLSEQYF

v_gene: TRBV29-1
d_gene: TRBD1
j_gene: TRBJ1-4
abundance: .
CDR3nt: TGCAGCGTTCCTGACAGGGGAGGAGAAAAACTGTTTTTT
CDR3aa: CSVPDRGGEKLFF

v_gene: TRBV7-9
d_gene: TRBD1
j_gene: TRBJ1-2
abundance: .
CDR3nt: TGTGCCAGCAGCCGCAATACAGGGGTTGGCTATGGCTACACCTTC
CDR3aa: CASSRNTGVGYGYTF

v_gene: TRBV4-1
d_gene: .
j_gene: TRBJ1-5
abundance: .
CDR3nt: TGCGCCAGCAGCCAAGTCGGCGGGGGCTTTGGGCCCCAGCATTTT
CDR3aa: CASSQVGGGFGPQHF

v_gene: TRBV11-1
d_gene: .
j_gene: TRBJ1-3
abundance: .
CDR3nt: TGTGCCAGCAGCTCCATATTAGGCCCCCGGGACATGATCTCTGGAAACACCATATATTTT
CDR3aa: CASSSILGPRDMISGNTIYF

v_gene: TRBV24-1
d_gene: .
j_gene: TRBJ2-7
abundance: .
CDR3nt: TGTGCCACCAGTGATTTGCAGCCGTCGGGGGCGAGTGTGCAGTACTTC
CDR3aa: CATSDLQPSGASVQYF

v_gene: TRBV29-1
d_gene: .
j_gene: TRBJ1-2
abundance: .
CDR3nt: TGCAGCGTTGACAGGGGTGATGGCTACACCTTC
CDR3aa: CSVDRGDGYTF

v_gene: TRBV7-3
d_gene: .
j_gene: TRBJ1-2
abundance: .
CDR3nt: TGTGCCCCTCACCCTAACTATGGCTACACCTTC
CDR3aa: CAPHPNYGYTF

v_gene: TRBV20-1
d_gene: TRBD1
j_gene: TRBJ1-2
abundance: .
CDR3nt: TGCAGTGCTAGGACAGGGGTGACTCTTAACTATGGCTACACCTTC
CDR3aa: CSARTGVTLNYGYTF

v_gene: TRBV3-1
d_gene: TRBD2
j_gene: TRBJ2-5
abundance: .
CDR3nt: TGTGCCAGCAGCCAGGGACTAGCGGGGGATCTAACCTCCGAAGAGACCCAGTACTTC
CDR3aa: CASSQGLAGDLTSEETQYF

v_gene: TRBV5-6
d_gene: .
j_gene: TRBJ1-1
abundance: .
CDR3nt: TGTGCCAGCAGCTCGATGGACAGCTCTCATCGTGAAGCTTTCTTT
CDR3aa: CASSSMDSSHREAFF

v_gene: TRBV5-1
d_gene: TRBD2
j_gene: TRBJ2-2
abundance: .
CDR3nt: TGCGCCACCCGTACCCTAGCGGGAGGCTACACCGGGGAGCTGTTTTTT
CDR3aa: CATRTLAGGYTGELFF

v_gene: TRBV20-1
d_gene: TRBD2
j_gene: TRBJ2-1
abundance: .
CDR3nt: TGCAGTGCCGTGACTAGCGGGAGTCCCTACAATGAGCAGTTCTTC
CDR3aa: CSAVTSGSPYNEQFF

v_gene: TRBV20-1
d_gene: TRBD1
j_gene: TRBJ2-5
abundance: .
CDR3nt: TGCAGTGCTAGAGACTGGACAGGGGAGACCCAGTACTTC
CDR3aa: CSARDWTGETQYF

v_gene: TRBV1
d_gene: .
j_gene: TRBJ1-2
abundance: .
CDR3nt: TGCACCAGCAGCCAAGATGGTAGGATTAACTATGGCTACACCTTC
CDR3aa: CTSSQDGRINYGYTF

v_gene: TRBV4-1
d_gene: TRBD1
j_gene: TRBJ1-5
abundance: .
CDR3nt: TGCGCCAGCAGCCAACCCGGGGGACAGAAAACAAATCAGCCCCAGCATTTT
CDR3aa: CASSQPGGQKTNQPQHF

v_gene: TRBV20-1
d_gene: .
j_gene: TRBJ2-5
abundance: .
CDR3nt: TGCAGTGCTAGAGATATGCTAAATAATCGAGAGACCCAGTACTTC
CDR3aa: CSARDMLNNRETQYF

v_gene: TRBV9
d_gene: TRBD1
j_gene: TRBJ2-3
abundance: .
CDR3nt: TGTGCCAGCAGCGTTGATGGACAGGGGTTCGATACGCAGTATTTT
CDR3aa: CASSVDGQGFDTQYF

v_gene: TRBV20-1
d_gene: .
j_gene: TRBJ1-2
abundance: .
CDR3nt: TGCAGTGCTAGAGATGACGACTATGGCTACACCTTC
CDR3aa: CSARDDDYGYTF

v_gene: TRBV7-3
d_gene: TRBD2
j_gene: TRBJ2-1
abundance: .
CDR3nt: TGTGCCAGCAGCTTAGGCAGGGCTAGCGGGAGGGCGGGGAGCTCCTACAATGAGCAGTTCTTC
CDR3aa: CASSLGRASGRAGSSYNEQFF

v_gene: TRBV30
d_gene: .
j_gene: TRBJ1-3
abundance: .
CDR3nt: TGTGCCTGGAGGGACACAGGCTCTGGAAACACCATATATTTT
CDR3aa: CAWRDTGSGNTIYF

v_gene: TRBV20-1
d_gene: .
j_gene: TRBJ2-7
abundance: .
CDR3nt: TGCAGTGCTAGAGATCTATCGGACTACGAGCAGTACTTC
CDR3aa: CSARDLSDYEQYF

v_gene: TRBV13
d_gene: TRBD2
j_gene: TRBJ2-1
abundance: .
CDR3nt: TGTGCCAGCAGCACGGGACTAGCGGGTTCCAATGAGCAGTTCTTC
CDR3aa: CASSTGLAGSNEQFF

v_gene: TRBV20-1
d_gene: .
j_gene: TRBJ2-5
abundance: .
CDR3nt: TGCAGTGCTAGTCTGCTTGAGACCCAGTACTTC
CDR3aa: CSASLLETQYF

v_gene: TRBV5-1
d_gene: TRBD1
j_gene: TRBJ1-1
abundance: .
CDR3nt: TGCGCCAGCAGCATAGGGACAGTCGGGACTGAAGCTTTCTTT
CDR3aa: CASSIGTVGTEAFF

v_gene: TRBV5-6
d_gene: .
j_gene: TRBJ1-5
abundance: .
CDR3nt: TGTGCCAGCAGCTTGATGGGAATCAGCAATCAGCCCCAGCATTTT
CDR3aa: CASSLMGISNQPQHF

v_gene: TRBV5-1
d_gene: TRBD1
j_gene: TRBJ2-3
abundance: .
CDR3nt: TGCGCCAGCAGCCCGGGGACAGTATACACAGATACGCAGTATTTT
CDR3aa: CASSPGTVYTDTQYF

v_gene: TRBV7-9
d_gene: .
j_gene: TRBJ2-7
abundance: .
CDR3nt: TGTGCCAGCAGCCCTTTACAGGGATCGGACATCGAGCAGTACTTC
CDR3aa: CASSPLQGSDIEQYF

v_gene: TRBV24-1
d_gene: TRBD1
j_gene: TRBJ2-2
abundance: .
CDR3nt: TGTGCCGTACAGGGGACCGGGGAGCTGTTTTTT
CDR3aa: CAVQGTGELFF

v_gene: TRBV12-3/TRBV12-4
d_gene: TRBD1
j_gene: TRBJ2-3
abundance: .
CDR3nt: TGTGCCAGCAGCGGGGACAGGGCGAGAACAGATACGCAGTATTTT
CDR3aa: CASSGDRARTDTQYF

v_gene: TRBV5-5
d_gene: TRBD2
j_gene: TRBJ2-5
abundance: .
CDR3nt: TGTGCCAGCAGCTACCTGACTAGCGAAGAGACCCAGTACTTC
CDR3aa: CASSYLTSEETQYF

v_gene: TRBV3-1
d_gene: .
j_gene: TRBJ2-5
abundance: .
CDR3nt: TGTGCCAGCAGCCGAGAATACCAAGAGACCCAGTACTTC
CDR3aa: CASSREYQETQYF

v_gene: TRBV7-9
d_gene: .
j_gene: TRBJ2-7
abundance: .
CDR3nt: TGTGCCAGCACTGGAGGAGATACCTACGAGCAGTACTTC
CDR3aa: CASTGGDTYEQYF

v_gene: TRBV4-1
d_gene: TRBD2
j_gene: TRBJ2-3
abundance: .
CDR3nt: TGCGCCAGCAGCCTGACTAGCGGGAGAACAGATACGCAGTATTTT
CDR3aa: CASSLTSGRTDTQYF